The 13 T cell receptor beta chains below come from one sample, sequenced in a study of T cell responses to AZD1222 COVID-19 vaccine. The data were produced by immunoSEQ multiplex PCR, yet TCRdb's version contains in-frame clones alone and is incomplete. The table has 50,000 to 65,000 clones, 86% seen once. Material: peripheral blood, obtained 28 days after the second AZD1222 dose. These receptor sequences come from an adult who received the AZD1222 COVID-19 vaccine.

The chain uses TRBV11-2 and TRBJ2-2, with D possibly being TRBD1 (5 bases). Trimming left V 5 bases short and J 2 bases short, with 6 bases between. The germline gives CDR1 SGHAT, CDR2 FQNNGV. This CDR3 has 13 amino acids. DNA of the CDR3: TGTGCCAGCAGCGACAGCAACACCGGGGAGCTGTTTTTT. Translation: CASSDSNTGELFF. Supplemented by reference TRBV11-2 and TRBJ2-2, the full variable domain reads EAGVAQSPRYKIIEKRQSVAFWCNPISGHATLYWYQQILGQGPKLLIQFQNNGVVDDSQLPKDRFSAERLKGVDSTLKIQPAKLEDSAVYLCASSDSNTGELFFGEGSRLTVL.

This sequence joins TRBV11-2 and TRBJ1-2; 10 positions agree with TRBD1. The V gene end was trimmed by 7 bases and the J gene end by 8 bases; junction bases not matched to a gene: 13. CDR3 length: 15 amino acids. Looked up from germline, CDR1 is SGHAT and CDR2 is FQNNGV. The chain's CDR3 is CASIGGTGEMVGYTF. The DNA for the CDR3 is TGTGCCAGCATCGGGGGGACAGGGGAAATGGTGGGCTACACCTTC.

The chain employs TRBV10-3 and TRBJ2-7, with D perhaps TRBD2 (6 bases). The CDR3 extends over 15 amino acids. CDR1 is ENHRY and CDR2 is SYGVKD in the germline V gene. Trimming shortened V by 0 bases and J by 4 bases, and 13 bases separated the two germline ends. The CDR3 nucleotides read TGTGCCATCAGTGAGTCGTTTAGCGGAAATTACGAGCAGTACTTC. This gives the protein CAISESFSGNYEQYF.

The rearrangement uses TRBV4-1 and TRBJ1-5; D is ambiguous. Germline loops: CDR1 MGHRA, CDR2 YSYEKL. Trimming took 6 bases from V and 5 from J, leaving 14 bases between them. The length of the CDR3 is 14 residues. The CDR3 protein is CASSQSPLDQPQHF. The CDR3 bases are TGCGCCAGCAGTCAATCCCCGTTGGATCAGCCCCAGCATTTT.

The DNA for the CDR3 is TGTGCTAGTGGTTATACAGGAGGGCGAGAGACCCAGTACTTC. Protein product: CASGYTGGRETQYF. This chain connects TRBV12-5 to TRBJ2-5, with D perhaps matching TRBD2 (6 bases). Germline assignment: CDR1 LGHNT and CDR2 FRNRAP. V was shortened by 4 bases and J by 4 bases, with 13 bases between the two germline ends. CDR3 size: 14 residues.

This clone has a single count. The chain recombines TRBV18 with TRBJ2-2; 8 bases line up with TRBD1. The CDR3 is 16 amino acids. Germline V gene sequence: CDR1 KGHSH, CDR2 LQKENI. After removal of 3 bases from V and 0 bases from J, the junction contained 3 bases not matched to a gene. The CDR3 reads CASSPQDRANTGELFF. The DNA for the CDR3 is TGTGCCAGCTCACCTCAGGACAGGGCGAACACCGGGGAGCTGTTTTTT.

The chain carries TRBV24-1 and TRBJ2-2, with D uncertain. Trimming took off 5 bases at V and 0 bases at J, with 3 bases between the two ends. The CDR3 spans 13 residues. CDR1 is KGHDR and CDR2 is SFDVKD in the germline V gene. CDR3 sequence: CATSVPNTGELFF. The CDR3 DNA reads TGTGCCACCAGTGTACCGAACACCGGGGAGCTGTTTTTT.

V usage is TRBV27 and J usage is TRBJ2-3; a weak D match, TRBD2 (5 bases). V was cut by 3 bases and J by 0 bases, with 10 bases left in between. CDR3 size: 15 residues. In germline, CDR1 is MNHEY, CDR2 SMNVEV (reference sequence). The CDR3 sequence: CASSFLGGSTDTQYF. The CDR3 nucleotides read TGTGCCAGCAGTTTCCTGGGCGGGAGCACAGATACGCAGTATTTT.

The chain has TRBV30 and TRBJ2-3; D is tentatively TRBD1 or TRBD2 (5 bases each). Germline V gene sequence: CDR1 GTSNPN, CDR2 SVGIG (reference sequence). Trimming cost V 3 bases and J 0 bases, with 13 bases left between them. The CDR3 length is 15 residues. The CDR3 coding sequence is TGTGCCTGGAGAGCCCTCAGGGAGAGCACAGATACGCAGTATTTT. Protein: CAWRALRESTDTQYF. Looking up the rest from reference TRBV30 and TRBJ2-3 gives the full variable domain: SQTIHQWPATLVQPVGSPLSLECTVEGTSNPNLYWYRQAAGRGLQLLFYSVGIGQISSEVPQNLSASRPQDRQFILSSKKLLLSDSGFYLCAWRALRESTDTQYFGPGTRLTVL.

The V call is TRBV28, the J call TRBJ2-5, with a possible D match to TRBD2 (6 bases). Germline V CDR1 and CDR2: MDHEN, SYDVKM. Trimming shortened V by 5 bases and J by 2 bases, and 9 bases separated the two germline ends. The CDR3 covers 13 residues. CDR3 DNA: TGTGCCAGCAGTCCGGGACTTCAAGAGACCCAGTACTTC. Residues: CASSPGLQETQYF. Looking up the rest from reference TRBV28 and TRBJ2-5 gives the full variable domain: DVKVTQSSRYLVKRTGEKVFLECVQDMDHENMFWYRQDPGLGLRLIYFSYDVKMKEKGDIPEGYSVSREKKERFSLILESASTNQTSMYLCASSPGLQETQYFGPGTRLLVL.

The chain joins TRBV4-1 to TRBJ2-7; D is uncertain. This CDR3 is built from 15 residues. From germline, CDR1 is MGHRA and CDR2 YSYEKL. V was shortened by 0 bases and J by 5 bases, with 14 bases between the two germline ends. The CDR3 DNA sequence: TGCGCCAGCAGCCAAGAAATGAGGCGGCCAAACGAGCAGTACTTC. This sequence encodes CASSQEMRRPNEQYF.

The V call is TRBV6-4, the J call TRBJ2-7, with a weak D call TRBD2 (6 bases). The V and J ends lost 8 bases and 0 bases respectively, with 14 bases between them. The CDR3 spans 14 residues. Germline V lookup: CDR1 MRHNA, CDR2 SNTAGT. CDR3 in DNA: TGTGCCAGCCATGAGCGGGTGAGCTCCTACGAGCAGTACTTC. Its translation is CASHERVSSYEQYF.

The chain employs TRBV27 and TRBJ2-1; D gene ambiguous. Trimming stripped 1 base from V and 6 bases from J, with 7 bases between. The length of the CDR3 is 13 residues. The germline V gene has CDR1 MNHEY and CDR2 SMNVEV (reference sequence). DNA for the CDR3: TGTGCCAGCAGTTTATTTGGACCCAATGAGCAGTTCTTC. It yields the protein CASSLFGPNEQFF.